The 26 T cell receptor beta chains below all came from one sample that was sequenced in a study of T cells expressing NK-cell markers. TCRdb derives one entry per CDR3 protein from the 5' RACE reads, leaving out DNA. Its listing shows roughly 280,000 distinct CDR3 sequences. The sequenced sample was blood T cells: a sorted CD56 or NKG2C T cell subset, CD4+ or CD8+ T cells, or bulk PBMC T cells (not recorded which). These receptors all come from a man aged 18 to 29 in good health.

This rearrangement joins TRBV5-1 to TRBJ1-4; TCRdb's D call of TRBD1 is untestable without DNA. The length of the CDR3 is 16 residues. Germline V gene lookup returns CDR1 SGHRS and CDR2 YFSETQ. Here the CDR3 reads CASSPWTPGRNEKLFF.

This rearrangement joins TRBV20-1 to TRBJ1-4. Germline lookup yields CDR1 DFQATT and CDR2 SNEGSKA (reference sequence). The CDR3 runs to 14 residues. The CDR3 region is CSARDRKWDEKLFF.

The chain couples TRBV29-1 to TRBJ2-5; the TCRdb call, TRBD2, lacks DNA for checking. The CDR3 is 15 residues long. CDR1 SQVTM and CDR2 ANQGSEA come from the germline V gene. CDR3 loop: CSGAVSGRVQETQYF.

The V and J genes are TRBV6-6 and TRBJ1-1. Per the germline V gene, CDR1 is MNHNY and CDR2 is SVGAGI (reference sequence). The CDR3 is made up of 13 amino acids. The chain's CDR3 is CASTRVAGTEAFF.

The V and J genes are TRBV11-3 and TRBJ2-1; lacking DNA, the TRBD1 call made by TCRdb goes unchecked. The CDR3 is made up of 12 amino acids. CDR1 and CDR2 from the germline V gene are SGHNT and YENEEA. CDR3 loop: CASSPGGLRQFF.

The chain uses TRBV9 and TRBJ2-1; TCRdb names TRBD2, which stays unverified in the absence of DNA. The germline V gene encodes CDR1 SGDLS and CDR2 YYNGEE. The CDR3 sequence is 18 residues long. This CDR3 reads CASSVVGLAGQSYNEQFF.

This sequence joins TRBV29-1 and TRBJ2-3; TCRdb selects TRBD2, and the lack of DNA leaves this call unchecked. The germline CDR1 and CDR2 sequences are SQVTM and ANQGSEA. The CDR3 loop spans 14 amino acids. CDR3 amino acids: CSGLAGGSPDTQYF.

This chain links TRBV6-5 with TRBJ2-1. Looked up from germline, CDR1 is MNHEY and CDR2 is SVGAGI. The CDR3 runs 13 residues. Here the CDR3 reads CASSYRVVTEQFF.

The chain employs TRBV28 and TRBJ2-5. Germline loops: CDR1 MDHEN, CDR2 SYDVKM. This CDR3 is built from 15 residues. The CDR3 protein is CASRPNSRYQETQYF. Supplemented by reference TRBV28 and TRBJ2-5, the full variable domain reads DVKVTQSSRYLVKRTGEKVFLECVQDMDHENMFWYRQDPGLGLRLIYFSYDVKMKEKGDIPEGYSVSREKKERFSLILESASTNQTSMYLCASRPNSRYQETQYFGPGTRLLVL.

V and J are TRBV29-1 and TRBJ2-2; TCRdb selects TRBD2, and the lack of DNA leaves this call unchecked. This CDR3 has 14 amino acids. The germline CDR1 and CDR2 sequences are SQVTM and ANQGSEA. CDR3 sequence reads: CSTEGGANTGELFF.

The chain combines TRBV18 with TRBJ2-2; without DNA, the TCRdb call of TRBD2 cannot be checked. The CDR3 is 15 amino acids. Germline lookup yields CDR1 KGHSH and CDR2 LQKENI. This CDR3 reads CASSPLAELTGELFF.

CDR3 protein: CASGTGTSGSPRTQYF. The chain employs TRBV19 and TRBJ2-5; without DNA, the TCRdb call of TRBD2 cannot be checked. The CDR3 extends over 16 amino acids. Germline CDR1 reads LNHDA; CDR2 reads SQIVND (reference sequence).

This sequence joins TRBV5-5 and TRBJ1-1; checking the TCRdb D call of TRBD1 is not possible without DNA. The V gene's germline CDR1 is SGHKS and CDR2 YYEKEE (reference sequence). CDR3 size: 13 residues. The CDR3 region is CASIRTGNTEAFF.

V usage is TRBV24-1 and J usage is TRBJ2-3; checking the TCRdb D call of TRBD1 is not possible without DNA. The CDR3 covers 16 residues. Germline V lookup: CDR1 KGHDR, CDR2 SFDVKD. CDR3 sequence reads: CATSAQGARRTDTQYF.

J is TRBJ1-5 and V is TRBV20-1. The CDR3 runs 15 residues. Per the germline V gene, CDR1 is DFQATT and CDR2 is SNEGSKA (reference sequence). CDR3 protein: CSARVGVYSNQPQHF.

CDR3 protein: CASTGPKETQYF. The J gene is TRBJ2-5, the V gene TRBV5-1; there is no DNA to check the TCRdb D call of TRBD2. The CDR3 length is 12 residues. Germline CDR1 SGHRS, CDR2 YFSETQ.

This CDR3 reads CATSRDRTGELFF. The rearrangement uses TRBV15 and TRBJ2-2. Germline V gene sequence: CDR1 LNHNV, CDR2 YYDKDF (reference sequence). The CDR3 is 13 residues long.

This CDR3 reads CASGRGMSFSTEAFF. J is TRBJ1-1 and V is TRBV13; TCRdb picks TRBD1, but there is no DNA to check that call. CDR1 is PRHDT and CDR2 is FYEKMQ in the germline V gene (reference sequence). The CDR3 extends over 15 amino acids.

The chain carries TRBV7-2 and TRBJ2-1; no DNA is available, so the TRBD1 call from TCRdb remains unchecked. Germline V gives CDR1 SGHTA, CDR2 FQGNSA. The CDR3 is made up of 15 amino acids. This CDR3 reads CASSLTRQLGNEQFF. The full variable domain, with the rest looked up from reference TRBV7-2 and TRBJ2-1, is GAGVSQSPSNKVTEKGKDVELRCDPISGHTALYWYRQSLGQGLEFLIYFQGNSAPDKSGLPSDRFSAERTGGSVSTLTIQRTQQEDSAVYLCASSLTRQLGNEQFFGPGTRLTVL.

The chain carries TRBV5-1 and TRBJ2-1; TCRdb picks TRBD1, but there is no DNA to check that call. The germline V gene has CDR1 SGHRS and CDR2 YFSETQ. This CDR3 is 17 amino acids long. CDR3: CASSLAVVGAGGNEQFF.

This rearrangement joins TRBV15 to TRBJ2-3. There are 14 residues in the CDR3. Germline V gene data show CDR1 as LNHNV and CDR2 as YYDKDF (reference sequence). The CDR3 loop reads CATSRDRGTDTQYF.

The CDR3 is CSARVRPVVGEQFF. The V call is TRBV20-1, the J call TRBJ2-1; TCRdb gives TRBD2 as the D gene, but with no DNA this cannot be confirmed. Germline CDR1 is DFQATT and CDR2 is SNEGSKA (reference sequence). The CDR3 has 14 residues.

The CDR3 spells CASSIDDRPSGNTIYF. The J gene is TRBJ1-3, the V gene TRBV5-1; without DNA, the TCRdb call of TRBD1 cannot be checked. This CDR3 spans 16 amino acids. Germline CDR1 and CDR2: SGHRS and YFSETQ.

The rearrangement joins TRBV24-1 to TRBJ1-4. Germline CDR1 and CDR2: KGHDR and SFDVKD. CDR3 length: 17 amino acids. This chain's CDR3 is CATSDLHFGEGDEKLFF.

The V call is TRBV28, the J call TRBJ2-7. This CDR3 is 11 amino acids long. Germline V gene data show CDR1 as MDHEN and CDR2 as SYDVKM. The CDR3 spells CASMNLGPLYF.

V and J are TRBV15 and TRBJ2-2; TCRdb designates TRBD2, a call that cannot be tested without DNA. The CDR3 is made up of 18 amino acids. The germline V gene has CDR1 LNHNV and CDR2 YYDKDF (reference sequence). The CDR3 loop reads CATSFQGLAGFDTGELFF.